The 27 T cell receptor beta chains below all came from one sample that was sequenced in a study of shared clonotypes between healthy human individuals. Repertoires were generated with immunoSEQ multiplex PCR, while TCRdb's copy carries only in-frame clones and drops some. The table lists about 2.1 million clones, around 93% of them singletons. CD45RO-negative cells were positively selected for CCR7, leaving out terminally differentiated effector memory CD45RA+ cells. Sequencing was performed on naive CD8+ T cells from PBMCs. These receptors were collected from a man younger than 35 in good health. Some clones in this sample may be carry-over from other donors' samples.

CDR3 bases: TGTGCCAGCCATAGACTAGCCGGGAGAGGCTACTCCTACAATGAGCAGTTCTTC. Amino acid sequence: CASHRLAGRGYSYNEQFF. The J gene is TRBJ2-1, the V gene TRBV27, with 7 positions matching TRBD2. Trimming cost V 8 bases and J 0 bases; bases outside gene matches: 16. The germline V gene encodes CDR1 MNHEY and CDR2 SMNVEV (reference sequence). The CDR3 loop spans 18 amino acids.

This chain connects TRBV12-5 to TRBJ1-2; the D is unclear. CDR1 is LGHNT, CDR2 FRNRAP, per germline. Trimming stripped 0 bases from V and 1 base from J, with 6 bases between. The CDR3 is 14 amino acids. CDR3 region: CASGLVGSNYGYTF. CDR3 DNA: TGTGCTAGTGGTTTGGTAGGCAGTAACTATGGCTACACCTTC.

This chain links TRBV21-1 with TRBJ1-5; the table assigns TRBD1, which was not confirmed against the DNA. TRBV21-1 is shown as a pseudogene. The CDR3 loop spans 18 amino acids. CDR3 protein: CASSKALGRTNSNQPQHF. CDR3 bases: TGTGCCAGCAGCAAAGCGCTAGGTAGGACAAATAGCAATCAGCCCCAGCATTTT.

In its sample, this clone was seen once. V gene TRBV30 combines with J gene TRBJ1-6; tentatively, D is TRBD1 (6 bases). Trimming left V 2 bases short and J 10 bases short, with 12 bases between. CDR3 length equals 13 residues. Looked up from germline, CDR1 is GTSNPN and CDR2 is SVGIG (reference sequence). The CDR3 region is CAWSTGGESPLHF. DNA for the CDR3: TGTGCCTGGAGTACCGGGGGCGAATCACCCCTCCACTTT.

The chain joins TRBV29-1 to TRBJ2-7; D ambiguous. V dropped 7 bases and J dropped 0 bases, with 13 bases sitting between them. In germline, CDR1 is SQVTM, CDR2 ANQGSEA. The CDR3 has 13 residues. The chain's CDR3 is CSGLNSDSYEQYF. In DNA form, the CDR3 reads TGCAGCGGCCTTAACAGTGACTCCTACGAGCAGTACTTC.

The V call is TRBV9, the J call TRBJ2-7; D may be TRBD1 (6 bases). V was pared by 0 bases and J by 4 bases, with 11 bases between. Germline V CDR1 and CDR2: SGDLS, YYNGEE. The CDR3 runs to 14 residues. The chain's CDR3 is CASSVEDSRYEQYF. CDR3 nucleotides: TGTGCCAGCAGCGTAGAGGACAGCCGTTACGAGCAGTACTTC.

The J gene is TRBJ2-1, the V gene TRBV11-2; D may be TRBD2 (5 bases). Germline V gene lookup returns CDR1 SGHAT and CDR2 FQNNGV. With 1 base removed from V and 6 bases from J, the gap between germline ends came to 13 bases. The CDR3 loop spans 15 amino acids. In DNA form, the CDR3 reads TGTGCCAGCAGCTTAGCGAGGGCTAGCAGCAATGAGCAGTTCTTC. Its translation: CASSLARASSNEQFF.

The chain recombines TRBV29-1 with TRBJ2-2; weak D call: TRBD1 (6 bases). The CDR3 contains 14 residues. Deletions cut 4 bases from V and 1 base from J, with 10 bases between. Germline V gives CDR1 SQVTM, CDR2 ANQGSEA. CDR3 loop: CSVAGAVNTGELFF. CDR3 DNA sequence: TGCAGCGTTGCAGGGGCAGTGAACACCGGGGAGCTGTTTTTT.

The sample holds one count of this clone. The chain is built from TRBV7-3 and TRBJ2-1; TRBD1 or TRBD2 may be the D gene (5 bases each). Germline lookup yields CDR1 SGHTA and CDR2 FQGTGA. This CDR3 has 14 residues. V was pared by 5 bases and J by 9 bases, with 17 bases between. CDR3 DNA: TGTGCCAGCAGCCAAGGGACCACAGGCGGTGAGCAGTTCTTC. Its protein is CASSQGTTGGEQFF. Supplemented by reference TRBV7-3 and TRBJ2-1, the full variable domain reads GAGVSQTPSNKVTEKGKYVELRCDPISGHTALYWYRQSLGQGPEFLIYFQGTGAADDSGLPNDRFFAVRPEGSVSTLKIQRTERGDSAVYLCASSQGTTGGEQFFGPGTRLTVL.

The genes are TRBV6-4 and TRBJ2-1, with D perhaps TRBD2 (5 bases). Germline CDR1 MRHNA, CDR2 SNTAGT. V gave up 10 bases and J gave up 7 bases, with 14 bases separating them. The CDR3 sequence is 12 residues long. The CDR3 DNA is TGTGCCACCTCCCCCGGGGTGAATGAGCAGTTCTTC. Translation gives CATSPGVNEQFF.

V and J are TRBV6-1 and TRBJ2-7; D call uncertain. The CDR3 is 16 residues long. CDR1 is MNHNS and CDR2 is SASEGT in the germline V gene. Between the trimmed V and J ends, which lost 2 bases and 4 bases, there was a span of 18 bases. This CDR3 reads CASSEPDRALGYEQYF. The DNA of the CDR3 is TGTGCCAGCAGTGAACCGGACCGGGCGTTAGGTTACGAGCAGTACTTC.

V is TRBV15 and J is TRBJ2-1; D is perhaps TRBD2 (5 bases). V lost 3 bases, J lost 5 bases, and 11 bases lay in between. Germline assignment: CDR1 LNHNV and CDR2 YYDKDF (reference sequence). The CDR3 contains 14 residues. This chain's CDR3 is CATSRWGEDNEQFF. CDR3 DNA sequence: TGTGCCACCAGCAGGTGGGGAGAGGACAATGAGCAGTTCTTC.

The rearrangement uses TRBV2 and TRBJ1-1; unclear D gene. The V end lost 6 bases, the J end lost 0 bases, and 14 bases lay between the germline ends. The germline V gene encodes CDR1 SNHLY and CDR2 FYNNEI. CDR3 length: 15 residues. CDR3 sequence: CASSAFKLMNTEAFF. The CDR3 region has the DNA TGTGCCAGCAGCGCTTTTAAATTGATGAACACTGAAGCTTTCTTT.

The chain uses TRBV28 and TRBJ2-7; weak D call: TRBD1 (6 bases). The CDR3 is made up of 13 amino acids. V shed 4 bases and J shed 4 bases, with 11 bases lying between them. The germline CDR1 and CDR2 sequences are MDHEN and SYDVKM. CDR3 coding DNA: TGTGCCAGCAGTTATCGACAGGATTACGAGCAGTACTTC. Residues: CASSYRQDYEQYF.

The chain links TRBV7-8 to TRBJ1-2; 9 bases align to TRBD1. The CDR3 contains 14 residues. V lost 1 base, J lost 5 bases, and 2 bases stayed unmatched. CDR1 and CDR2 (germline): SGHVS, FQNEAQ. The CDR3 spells CASSLDGTGYGYTF. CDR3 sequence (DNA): TGTGCCAGCAGCTTAGACGGGACAGGGTATGGCTACACCTTC.

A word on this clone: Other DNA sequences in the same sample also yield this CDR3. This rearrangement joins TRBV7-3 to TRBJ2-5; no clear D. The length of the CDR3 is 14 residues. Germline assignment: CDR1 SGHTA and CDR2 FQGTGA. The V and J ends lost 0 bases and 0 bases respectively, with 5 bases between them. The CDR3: CASSLTGYQETQYF. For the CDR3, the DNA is TGTGCCAGCAGCTTAACGGGGTACCAAGAGACCCAGTACTTC.

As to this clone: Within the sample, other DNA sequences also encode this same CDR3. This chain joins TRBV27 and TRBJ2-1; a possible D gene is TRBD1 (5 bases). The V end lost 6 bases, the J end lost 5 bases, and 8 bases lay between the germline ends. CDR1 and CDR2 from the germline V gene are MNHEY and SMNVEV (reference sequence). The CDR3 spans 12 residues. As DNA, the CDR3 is TGTGCCAGCAGCCAGGGTCACAATGAGCAGTTCTTC. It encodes CASSQGHNEQFF.

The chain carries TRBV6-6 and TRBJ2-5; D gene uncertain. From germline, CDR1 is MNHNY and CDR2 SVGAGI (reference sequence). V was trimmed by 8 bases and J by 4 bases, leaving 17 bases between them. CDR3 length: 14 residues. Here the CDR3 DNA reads TGTGCCAGCTCTTACATGGGGAAAGGAGAGACCCAGTACTTC. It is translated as CASSYMGKGETQYF.

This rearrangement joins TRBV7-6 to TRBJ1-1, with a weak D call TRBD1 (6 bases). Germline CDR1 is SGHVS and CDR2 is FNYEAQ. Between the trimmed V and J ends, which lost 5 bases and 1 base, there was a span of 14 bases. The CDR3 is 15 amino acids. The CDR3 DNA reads TGTGCCAGCAGCCCTATCGTGGGACAGAACACTGAAGCTTTCTTT. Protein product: CASSPIVGQNTEAFF.

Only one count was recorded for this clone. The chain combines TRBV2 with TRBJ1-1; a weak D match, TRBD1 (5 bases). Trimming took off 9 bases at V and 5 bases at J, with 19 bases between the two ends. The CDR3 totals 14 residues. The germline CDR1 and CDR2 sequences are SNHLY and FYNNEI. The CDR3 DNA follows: TGTGCCAGACGAGAACGGGGCCCTGGGACTGAAGCTTTCTTT. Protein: CARRERGPGTEAFF.

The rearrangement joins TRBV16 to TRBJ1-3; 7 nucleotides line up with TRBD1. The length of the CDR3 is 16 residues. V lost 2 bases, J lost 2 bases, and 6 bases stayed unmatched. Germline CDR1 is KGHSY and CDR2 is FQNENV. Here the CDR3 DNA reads TGTGCCAGCAGCCAAAGCCGGCAGGGGGCTGGAAACACCATATATTTT. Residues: CASSQSRQGAGNTIYF. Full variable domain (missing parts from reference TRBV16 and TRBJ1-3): GEEVAQTPKHLVRGEGQKAKLYCAPIKGHSYVFWYQQVLKNEFKFLISFQNENVFDETGMPKERFSAKCLPNSPCSLEIQATKLEDSAVYFCASSQSRQGAGNTIYFGEGSWLTVV.

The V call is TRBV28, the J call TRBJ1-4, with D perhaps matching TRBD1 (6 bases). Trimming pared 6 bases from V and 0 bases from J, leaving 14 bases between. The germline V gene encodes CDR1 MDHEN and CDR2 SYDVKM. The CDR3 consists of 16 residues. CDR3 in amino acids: CASRTGKLATNEKLFF. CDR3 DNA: TGTGCCAGCAGAACAGGGAAACTTGCAACTAATGAAAAACTGTTTTTT.

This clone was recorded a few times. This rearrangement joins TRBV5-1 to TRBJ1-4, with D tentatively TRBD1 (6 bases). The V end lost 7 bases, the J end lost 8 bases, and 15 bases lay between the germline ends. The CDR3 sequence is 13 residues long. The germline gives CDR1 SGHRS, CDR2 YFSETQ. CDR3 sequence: CASGVGAGEKLFF. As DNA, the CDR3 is TGCGCCAGCGGTGTGGGGGCCGGGGAAAAACTGTTTTTT.

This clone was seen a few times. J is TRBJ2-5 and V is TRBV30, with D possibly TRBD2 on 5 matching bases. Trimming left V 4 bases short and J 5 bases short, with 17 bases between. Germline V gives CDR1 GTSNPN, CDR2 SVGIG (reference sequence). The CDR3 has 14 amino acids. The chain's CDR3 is CAWTATSTEETQYF. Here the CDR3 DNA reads TGTGCCTGGACGGCTACTAGTACCGAGGAGACCCAGTACTTC.

This chain's CDR3 is CASSPGGKSSYEQYF. DNA of the CDR3: TGTGCCAGCAGCCCGGGGGGTAAGAGCTCCTACGAGCAGTACTTC. The chain has TRBV9 and TRBJ2-7; 7 bases are shared with TRBD2. J was trimmed by 0 bases and V by 4 bases; bases with no gene match: 7. Germline V gene sequence: CDR1 SGDLS, CDR2 YYNGEE. The CDR3 extends over 15 amino acids.

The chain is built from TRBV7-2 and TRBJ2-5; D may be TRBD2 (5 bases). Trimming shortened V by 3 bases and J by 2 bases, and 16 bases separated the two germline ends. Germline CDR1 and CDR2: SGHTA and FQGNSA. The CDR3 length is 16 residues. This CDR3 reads CASSLGSVLFQETQYF. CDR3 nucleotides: TGTGCCAGCAGCTTGGGGAGCGTTCTATTTCAAGAGACCCAGTACTTC. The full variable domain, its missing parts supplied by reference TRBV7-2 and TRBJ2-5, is GAGVSQSPSNKVTEKGKDVELRCDPISGHTALYWYRQSLGQGLEFLIYFQGNSAPDKSGLPSDRFSAERTGGSVSTLTIQRTQQEDSAVYLCASSLGSVLFQETQYFGPGTRLLVL.

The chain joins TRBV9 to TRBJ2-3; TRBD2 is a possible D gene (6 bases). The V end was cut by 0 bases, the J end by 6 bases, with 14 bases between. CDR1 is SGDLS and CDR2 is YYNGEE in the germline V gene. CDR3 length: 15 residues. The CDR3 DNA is TGTGCCAGCAGCGTAGCTGGAGGGTTGATGGATACGCAGTATTTT. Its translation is CASSVAGGLMDTQYF. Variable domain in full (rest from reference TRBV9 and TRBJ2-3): DSGVTQTPKHLITATGQRVTLRCSPRSGDLSVYWYQQSLDQGLQFLIQYYNGEERAKGNILERFSAQQFPDLHSELNLSSLELGDSALYFCASSVAGGLMDTQYFGPGTRLTVL.